This T cell receptor (beta chain) was sequenced in a study of naive and memory T cell subsets. Overall study findings and caveats: Over 85% of naive TCR sequences appeared only once, unlike memory subsets. RNA-based TCR counts may shift with T cell activation and differentiation.

An equimolar mix of two oligonucleotides served as the beta constant-region primer for TRBC1 and TRBC2. TCRdb re-called the UMI-ligation and nested PCR reads through MiXCR, storing one row per CDR3 protein. This sample has some 83,000 distinct CDR3 sequences, with about 12% found just once. This clonotype occurred a few times. Its antigen is not identified. Unmatched junction bases numbered 14, after V lost 3 bases and J lost 0 bases. Germline assignment: CDR1 KGHDR and CDR2 SFDVKD. The length of the CDR3 is 20 residues. The sample was central memory CD4+ T cells from blood. The source of this sequence is a human donor in good health. V usage is TRBV24-1 and J usage is TRBJ1-5; 9 bases match TRBD1. The CDR3 sequence is CATSDPYTGQGCLSNQPQHF. The CDR3 nucleotides read TGTGCCACCAGTGATCCGTATACGGGACAGGGCTGCCTTAGCAATCAGCCCCAGCATTTT.